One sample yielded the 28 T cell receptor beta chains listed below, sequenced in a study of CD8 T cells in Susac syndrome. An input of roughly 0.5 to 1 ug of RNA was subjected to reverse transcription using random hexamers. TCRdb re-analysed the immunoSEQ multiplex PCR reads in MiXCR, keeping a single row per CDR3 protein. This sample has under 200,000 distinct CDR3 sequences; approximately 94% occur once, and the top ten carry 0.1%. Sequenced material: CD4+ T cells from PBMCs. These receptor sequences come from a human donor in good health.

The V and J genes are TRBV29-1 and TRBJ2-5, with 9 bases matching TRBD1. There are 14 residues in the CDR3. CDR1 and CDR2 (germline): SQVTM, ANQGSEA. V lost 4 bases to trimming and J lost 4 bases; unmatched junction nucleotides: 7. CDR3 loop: CSVGGTGRGETQYF. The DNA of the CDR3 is TGCAGCGTTGGTGGGACAGGGAGGGGAGAGACCCAGTACTTC.

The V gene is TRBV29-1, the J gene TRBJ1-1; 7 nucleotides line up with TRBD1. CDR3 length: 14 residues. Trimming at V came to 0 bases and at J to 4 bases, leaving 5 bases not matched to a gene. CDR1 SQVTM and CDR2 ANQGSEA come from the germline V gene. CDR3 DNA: TGCAGCGTTGAAGAAGCAGGGGGGGGCACTGAAGCTTTCTTT. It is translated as CSVEEAGGGTEAFF.

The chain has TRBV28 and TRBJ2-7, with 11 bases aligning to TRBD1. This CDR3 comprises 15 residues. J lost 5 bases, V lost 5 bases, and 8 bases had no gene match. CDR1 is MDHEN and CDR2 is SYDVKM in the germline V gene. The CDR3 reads CASSGLDRGLNEQYF. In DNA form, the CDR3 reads TGTGCCAGCAGTGGCCTGGACAGGGGGCTTAACGAGCAGTACTTC.

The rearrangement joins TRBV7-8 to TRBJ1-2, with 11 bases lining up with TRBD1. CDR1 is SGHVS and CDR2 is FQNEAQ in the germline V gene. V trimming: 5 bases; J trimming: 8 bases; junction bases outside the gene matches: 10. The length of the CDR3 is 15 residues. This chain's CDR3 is CASSPRTGGREGYTF. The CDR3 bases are TGTGCCAGCAGCCCTCGGACAGGGGGCAGGGAAGGCTACACCTTC.

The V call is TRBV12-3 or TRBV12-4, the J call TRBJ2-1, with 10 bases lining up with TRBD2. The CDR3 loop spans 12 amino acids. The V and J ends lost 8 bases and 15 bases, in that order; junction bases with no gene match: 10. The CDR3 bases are TGTGCCAGCGGATCAGCGGGGGGGCCCTTGTTCTTC. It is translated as CASGSAGGPLFF.

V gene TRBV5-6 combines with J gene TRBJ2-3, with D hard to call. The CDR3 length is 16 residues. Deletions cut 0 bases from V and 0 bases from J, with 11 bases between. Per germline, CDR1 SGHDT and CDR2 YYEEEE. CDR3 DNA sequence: TGTGCCAGCAGCTTGGCCGTACTATCTAGCACAGATACGCAGTATTTT. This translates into CASSLAVLSSTDTQYF.

CDR3 loop: CASSLSSGGALETQYF. CDR3 coding DNA: TGTGCCAGCAGCTTGTCTAGCGGGGGGGCCCTTGAGACCCAGTACTTC. V is TRBV7-9 and J is TRBJ2-5; 12 bases match TRBD2. CDR3 length equals 16 residues. V dropped 3 bases and J dropped 5; count of bases not matched to a gene: 7. Germline V gives CDR1 SEHNR, CDR2 FQNEAQ (reference sequence).

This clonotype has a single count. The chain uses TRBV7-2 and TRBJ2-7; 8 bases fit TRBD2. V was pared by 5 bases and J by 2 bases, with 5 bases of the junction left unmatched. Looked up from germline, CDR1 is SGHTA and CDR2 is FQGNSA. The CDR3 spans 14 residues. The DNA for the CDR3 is TGTGCCAGCAGCCCTGTAGCGGGGACCTACGAGCAGTACTTC. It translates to CASSPVAGTYEQYF.

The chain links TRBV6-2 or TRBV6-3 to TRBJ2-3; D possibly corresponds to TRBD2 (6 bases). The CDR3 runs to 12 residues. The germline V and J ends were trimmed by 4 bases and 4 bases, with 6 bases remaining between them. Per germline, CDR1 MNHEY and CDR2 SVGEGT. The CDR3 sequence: CASSWGADTQYF. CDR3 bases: TGTGCCAGCAGTTGGGGGGCAGATACGCAGTATTTT.

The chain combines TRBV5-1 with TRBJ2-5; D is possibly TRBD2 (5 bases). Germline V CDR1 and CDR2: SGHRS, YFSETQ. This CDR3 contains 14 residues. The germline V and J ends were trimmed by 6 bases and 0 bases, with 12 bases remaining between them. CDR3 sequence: CASNVIAYQETQYF. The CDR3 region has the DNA TGCGCCAGCAACGTGATAGCGTACCAAGAGACCCAGTACTTC. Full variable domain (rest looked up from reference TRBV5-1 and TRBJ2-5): KAGVTQTPRYLIKTRGQQVTLSCSPISGHRSVSWYQQTPGQGLQFLFEYFSETQRNKGNFPGRFSGRQFSNSRSEMNVSTLELGDSALYLCASNVIAYQETQYFGPGTRLLVL.

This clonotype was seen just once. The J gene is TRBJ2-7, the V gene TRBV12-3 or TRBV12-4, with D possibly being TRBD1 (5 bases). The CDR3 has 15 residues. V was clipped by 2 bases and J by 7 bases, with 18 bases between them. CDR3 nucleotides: TGTGCCAGCAGTTTACAAAAAAAGGGGCTTCGGGAGCAGTACTTC. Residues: CASSLQKKGLREQYF.

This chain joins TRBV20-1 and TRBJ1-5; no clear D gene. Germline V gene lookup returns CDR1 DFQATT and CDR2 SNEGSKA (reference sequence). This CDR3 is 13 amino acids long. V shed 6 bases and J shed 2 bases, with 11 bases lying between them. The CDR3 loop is CSAETRGNQPQHF. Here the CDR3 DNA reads TGCAGTGCAGAAACTCGGGGCAATCAGCCCCAGCATTTT.

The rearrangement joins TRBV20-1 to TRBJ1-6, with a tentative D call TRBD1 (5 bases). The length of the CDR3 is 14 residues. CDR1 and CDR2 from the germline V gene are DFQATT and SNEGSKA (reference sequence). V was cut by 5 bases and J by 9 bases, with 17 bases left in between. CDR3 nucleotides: TGCAGTGCTCCCAAGTCGTGGGACGGTTCACCCCTCCACTTT. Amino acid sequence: CSAPKSWDGSPLHF.

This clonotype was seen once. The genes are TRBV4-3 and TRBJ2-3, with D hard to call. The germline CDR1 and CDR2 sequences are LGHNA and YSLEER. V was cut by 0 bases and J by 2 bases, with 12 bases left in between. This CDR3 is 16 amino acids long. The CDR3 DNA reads TGCGCCAGCAGCCAAGAGGTCCTTTCCCCCACAGATACGCAGTATTTT. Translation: CASSQEVLSPTDTQYF.

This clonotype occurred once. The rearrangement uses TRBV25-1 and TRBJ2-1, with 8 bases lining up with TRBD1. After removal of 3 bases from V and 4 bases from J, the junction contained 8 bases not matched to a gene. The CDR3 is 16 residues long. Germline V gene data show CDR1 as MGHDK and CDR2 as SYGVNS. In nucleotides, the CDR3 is TGTGCCAGCAGTGACCGGGGGACAGGAGTATACAATGAGCAGTTCTTC. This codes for CASSDRGTGVYNEQFF.

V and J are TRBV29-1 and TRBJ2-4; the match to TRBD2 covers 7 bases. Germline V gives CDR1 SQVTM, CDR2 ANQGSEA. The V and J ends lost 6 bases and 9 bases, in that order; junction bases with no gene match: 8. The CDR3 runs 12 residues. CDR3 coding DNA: TGCAGCGTGGGGGGGACGGGCGGCATTCAGTACTTC. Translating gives CSVGGTGGIQYF.

DNA of the CDR3: TGTGCCAGCAGCTTAGGAAACAGGGATGGCTACACCTTC. Its protein product is CASSLGNRDGYTF. The chain has TRBV7-8 and TRBJ1-2, with TRBD1 as a possible D gene (6 bases). Trimming removed 1 base at V and 6 bases at J, with 9 bases between. Germline-derived CDR1 and CDR2 are SGHVS and FQNEAQ. The CDR3 totals 13 residues.

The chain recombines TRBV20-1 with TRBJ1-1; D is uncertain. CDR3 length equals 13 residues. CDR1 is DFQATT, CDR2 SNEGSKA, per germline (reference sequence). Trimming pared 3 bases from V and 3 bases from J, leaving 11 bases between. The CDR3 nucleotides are TGCAGTGCTAGCCGGTCGGATGACACTGAAGCTTTCTTT. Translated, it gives CSASRSDDTEAFF.

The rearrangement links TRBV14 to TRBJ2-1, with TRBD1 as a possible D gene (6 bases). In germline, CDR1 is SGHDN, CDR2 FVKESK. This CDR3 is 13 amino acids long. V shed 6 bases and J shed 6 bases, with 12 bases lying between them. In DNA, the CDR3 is TGTGCCAGCAGGGAACAGGGATTCAATGAGCAGTTCTTC. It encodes CASREQGFNEQFF.

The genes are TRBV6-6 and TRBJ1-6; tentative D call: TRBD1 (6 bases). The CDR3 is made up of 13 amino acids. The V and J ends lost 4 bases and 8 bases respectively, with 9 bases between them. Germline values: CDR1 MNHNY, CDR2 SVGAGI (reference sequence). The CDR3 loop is CASSLGQDSPLHF. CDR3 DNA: TGTGCCAGCAGTTTGGGACAAGATTCACCCCTCCACTTT.

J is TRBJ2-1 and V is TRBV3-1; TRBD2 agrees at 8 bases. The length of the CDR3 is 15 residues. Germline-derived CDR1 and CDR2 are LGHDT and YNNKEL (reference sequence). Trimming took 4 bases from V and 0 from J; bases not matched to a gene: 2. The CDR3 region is CASSLAGPSYNEQFF. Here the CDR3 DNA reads TGTGCCAGCAGCCTAGCGGGGCCCTCCTACAATGAGCAGTTCTTC.

The CDR3 DNA follows: TGCGCCAGCAGCGTGAAGACAGTTTCCTCCGGCGAGCAGTACTTC. It is translated as CASSVKTVSSGEQYF. The chain recombines TRBV5-1 with TRBJ2-7; weak D call: TRBD1 (5 bases). Trimming took off 4 bases at V and 6 bases at J, with 20 bases between the two ends. The CDR3 spans 15 residues. The germline CDR1 and CDR2 sequences are SGHRS and YFSETQ.

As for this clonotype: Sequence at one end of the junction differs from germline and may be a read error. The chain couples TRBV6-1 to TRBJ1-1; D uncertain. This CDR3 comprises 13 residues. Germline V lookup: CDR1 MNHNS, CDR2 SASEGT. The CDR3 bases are TGTGCCAGCACTGAAGGAGTGAACACTGAAGCTTTCTTT. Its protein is CASTEGVNTEAFF.

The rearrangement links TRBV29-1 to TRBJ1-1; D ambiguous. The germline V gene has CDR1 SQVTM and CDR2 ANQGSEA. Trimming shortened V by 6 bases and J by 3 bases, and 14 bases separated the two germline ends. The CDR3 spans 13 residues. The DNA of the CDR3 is TGCAGCGTGGTACAACGCCAACACACTGAAGCTTTCTTT. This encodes CSVVQRQHTEAFF.

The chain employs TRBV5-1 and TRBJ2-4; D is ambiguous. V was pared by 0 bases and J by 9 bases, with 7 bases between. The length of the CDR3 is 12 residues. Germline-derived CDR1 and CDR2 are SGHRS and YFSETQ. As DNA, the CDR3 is TGCGCCAGCAGCTTGGCTGGTGGCATTCAGTACTTC. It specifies CASSLAGGIQYF.

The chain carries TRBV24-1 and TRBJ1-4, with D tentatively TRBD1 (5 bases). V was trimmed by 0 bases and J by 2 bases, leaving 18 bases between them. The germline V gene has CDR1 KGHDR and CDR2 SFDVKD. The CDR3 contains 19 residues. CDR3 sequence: CATSDLSGRIFSTNEKLFF. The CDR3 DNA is TGTGCCACCAGTGATTTGTCGGGACGGATTTTTTCTACTAATGAAAAACTGTTTTTT.

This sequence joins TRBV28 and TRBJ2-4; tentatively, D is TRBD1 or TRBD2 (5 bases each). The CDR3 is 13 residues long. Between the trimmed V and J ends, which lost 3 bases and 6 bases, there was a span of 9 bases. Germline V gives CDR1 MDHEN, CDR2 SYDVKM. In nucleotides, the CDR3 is TGTGCCAGCAGTTTGAGGGGACCAAACATTCAGTACTTC. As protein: CASSLRGPNIQYF.

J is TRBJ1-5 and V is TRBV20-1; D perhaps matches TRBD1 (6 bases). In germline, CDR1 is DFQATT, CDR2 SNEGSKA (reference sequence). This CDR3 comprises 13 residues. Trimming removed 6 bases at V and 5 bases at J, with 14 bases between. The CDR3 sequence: CSASGQSDQPQHF. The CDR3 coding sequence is TGCAGTGCCTCCGGACAGTCTGATCAGCCCCAGCATTTT.